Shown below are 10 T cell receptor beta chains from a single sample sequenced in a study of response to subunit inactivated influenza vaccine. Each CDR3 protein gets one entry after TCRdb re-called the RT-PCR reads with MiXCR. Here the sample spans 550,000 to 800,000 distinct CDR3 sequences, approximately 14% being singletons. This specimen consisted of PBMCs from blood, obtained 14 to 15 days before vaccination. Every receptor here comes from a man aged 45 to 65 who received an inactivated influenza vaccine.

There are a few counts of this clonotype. The CDR3 nucleotides read TGTGCCAGCAGAGGACAGGCCCTGAACACCGGGGAGCTGTTTTTT. Encoded protein: CASRGQALNTGELFF. The rearrangement uses TRBV11-3 and TRBJ2-2; 7 bases are shared with TRBD1. The V gene end was trimmed by 6 bases and the J gene end by 1 base; junction bases not matched to a gene: 5. The length of the CDR3 is 15 residues. Germline V CDR1 and CDR2: SGHNT, YENEEA.

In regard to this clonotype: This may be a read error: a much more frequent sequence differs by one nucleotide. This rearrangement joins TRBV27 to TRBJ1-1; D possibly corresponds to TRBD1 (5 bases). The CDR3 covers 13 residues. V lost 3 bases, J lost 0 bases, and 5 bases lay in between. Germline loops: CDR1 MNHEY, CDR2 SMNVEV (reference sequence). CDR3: CASSFRVNTEAFF. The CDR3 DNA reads TGTGCCAGCAGTTTCAGGGTGAACACTGAAGCTTTCTTT.

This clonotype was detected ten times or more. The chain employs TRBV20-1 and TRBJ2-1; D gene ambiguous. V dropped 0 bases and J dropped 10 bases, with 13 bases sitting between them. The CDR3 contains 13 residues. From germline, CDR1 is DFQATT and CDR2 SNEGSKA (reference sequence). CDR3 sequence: CSARELGENEQFF. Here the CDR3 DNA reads TGCAGTGCTAGAGAGCTCGGAGAGAACGAGCAGTTCTTC.

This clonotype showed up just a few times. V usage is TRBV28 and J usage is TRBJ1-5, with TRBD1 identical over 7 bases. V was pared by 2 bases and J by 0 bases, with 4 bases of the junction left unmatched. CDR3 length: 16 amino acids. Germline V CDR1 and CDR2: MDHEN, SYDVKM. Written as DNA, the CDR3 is TGTGCCAGCAGTTTAGGGGACAGAGATAGCAATCAGCCCCAGCATTTT. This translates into CASSLGDRDSNQPQHF.

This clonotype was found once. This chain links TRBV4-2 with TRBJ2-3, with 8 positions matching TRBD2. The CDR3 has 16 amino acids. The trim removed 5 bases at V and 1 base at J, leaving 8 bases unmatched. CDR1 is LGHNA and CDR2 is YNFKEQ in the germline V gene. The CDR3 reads CASSSHETSGTDTQYF. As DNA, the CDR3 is TGTGCCAGCAGCTCTCACGAGACTAGCGGCACAGATACGCAGTATTTT.

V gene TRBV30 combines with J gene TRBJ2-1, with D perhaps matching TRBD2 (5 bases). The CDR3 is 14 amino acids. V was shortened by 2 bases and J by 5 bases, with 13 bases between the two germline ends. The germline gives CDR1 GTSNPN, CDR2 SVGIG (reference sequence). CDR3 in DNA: TGTGCCTGGAGTCCCCTTGGGAGCAACAATGAGCAGTTCTTC. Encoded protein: CAWSPLGSNNEQFF.

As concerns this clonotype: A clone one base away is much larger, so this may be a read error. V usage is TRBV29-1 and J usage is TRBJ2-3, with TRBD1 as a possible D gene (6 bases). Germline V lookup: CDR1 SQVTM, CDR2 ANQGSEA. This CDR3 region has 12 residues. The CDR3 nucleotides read TGCAGCGCTAGACAGGTTTCGGATACGCGGTATTTT. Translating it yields CSARQVSDTRYF.

The CDR3, as DNA: TGTGCCAGCAGCGCTTCCGGGACAAGGGATGGCTACACCTTC. This gives the protein CASSASGTRDGYTF. This sequence joins TRBV7-9 and TRBJ1-2; a possible D gene is TRBD1 (6 bases). Trimming stripped 5 bases from V and 6 bases from J, with 16 bases between. The CDR3 runs to 14 residues. Germline assignment: CDR1 SEHNR and CDR2 FQNEAQ (reference sequence).

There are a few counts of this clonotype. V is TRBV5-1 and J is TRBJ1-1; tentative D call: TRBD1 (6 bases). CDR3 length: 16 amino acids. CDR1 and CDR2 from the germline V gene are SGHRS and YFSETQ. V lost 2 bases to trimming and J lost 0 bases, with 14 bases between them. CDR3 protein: CASSFMTGQLNTEAFF. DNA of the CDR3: TGCGCCAGCAGCTTCATGACAGGCCAATTGAACACTGAAGCTTTCTTT.

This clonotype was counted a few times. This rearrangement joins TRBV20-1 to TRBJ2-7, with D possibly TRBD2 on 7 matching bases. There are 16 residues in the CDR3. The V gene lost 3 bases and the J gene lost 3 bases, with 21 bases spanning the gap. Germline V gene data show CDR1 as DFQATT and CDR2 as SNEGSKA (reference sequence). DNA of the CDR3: TGCAGTGCTAGGTCATCCCGCCGGGGGGCCAACTACGAGCAGTACTTC. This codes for CSARSSRRGANYEQYF.